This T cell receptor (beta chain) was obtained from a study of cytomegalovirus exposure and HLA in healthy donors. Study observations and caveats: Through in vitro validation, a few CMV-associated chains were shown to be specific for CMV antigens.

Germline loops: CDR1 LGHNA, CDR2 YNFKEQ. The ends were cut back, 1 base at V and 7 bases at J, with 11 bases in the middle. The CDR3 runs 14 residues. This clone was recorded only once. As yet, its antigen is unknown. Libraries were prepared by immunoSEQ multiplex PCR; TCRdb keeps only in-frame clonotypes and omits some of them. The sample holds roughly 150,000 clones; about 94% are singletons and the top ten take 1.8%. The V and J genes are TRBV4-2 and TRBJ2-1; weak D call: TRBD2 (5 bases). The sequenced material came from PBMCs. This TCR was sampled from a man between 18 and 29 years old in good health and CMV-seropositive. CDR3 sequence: CASSQGLALNEQFF. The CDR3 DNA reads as TGTGCCAGCAGCCAAGGTCTAGCCCTGAATGAGCAGTTCTTC.